Included here is one T cell receptor beta chain sequence, with context. The antigen it recognizes is unknown. No much larger clone exists at a distance of one base, and base qualities are not known. This sample was taken from a study of blood T cell repertoires in COVID-19 (dated by TCRdb to about 2020). About the investigation overall: Samples from collaborators originated in the United States, Italy and Spain and spanned both the acute and convalescent phases of COVID-19. The material from the prospective study consisted of cDNA or gDNA derived from T cells, B-cell-depleted T cells, or PBMCs. The dataset comprised deeply sampled blood TCRbeta repertoires from subjects exposed to, actively infected with, or recovered from COVID-19. A freely available public database, intended as a resource for researchers studying the immune response to SARS-CoV-2, is where the repertoires were released. The samples were drawn from two sources: the first 160 participants of the ongoing ImmuneRACE study, and 1,200 or so subjects contributed by 6 global collaborators. The sample metadata nearly always contained a de-identified subject ID, COVID-19 status, age in years and sex. Where HLA class I and class II types were available, the types were taken from metadata supplied by the sample provider, not from assay-based typing. What the research found in general, with its limitations: Clinical and demographic metadata were provided uncurated, with the amount varying by source and participant.

TCRbeta CDR3 regions were amplified from genomic DNA by means of the immunoSEQ Assay, a bias-controlled multiplex PCR. The study's own analysis went as follows. Nucleated cell counts per sample were estimated from amplification of reference gene primers within the assay. Sequence reads were collapsed and filtered to measure the absolute abundance of every unique TCRbeta CDR3 rearrangement. For each sample, productive Simpson clonality was calculated by taking the square root of Simpson's diversity index across productive rearrangements. TCRdb took this table from immuneACCESS and kept in-frame rearrangements with V and J called. Such tables lack part of the clones; where checked against another copy, unresolved V genes explain under half of the gap, and the rest is unexplained. V and J calls and clone size are as listed in that table; D and trimming were resolved from the DNA. A total of 300,000 to 400,000 clones appear in this sample, approximately 89% of them only once. Around 8% of the sample is taken by the ten largest.

V has 3 bases trimmed and J has 15 bases trimmed; junction bases matching no gene number 16. Taken from the germline V gene, the CDR1 and CDR2 loops are MDHEN and SYDVKM. CDR3 length: 16 amino acids, cysteine to phenylalanine. Here the CDR3 DNA is all that survives: 48 bases in frame from base 1. A second Seattle source provided samples from volunteer blood donors who had recovered from COVID-19. Each collaborating institution followed its own protocols to collect whole blood in K2EDTA tubes. For TCRbeta analysis, collaborator samples were shipped as frozen whole blood, as isolated PBMCs, or as DNA extracted from either sample type.

In this chain, TRBV28 is recombined with TRBJ2-1, with 11 middle bases fitting TRBD2. The TCR was taken from a woman aged 45-65 years who had recovered from COVID-19. The sample was peripheral blood. The sequenced DNA: TGTGCCAGCAGTTTTCCAGTGGCTAGCGGGGGGCATTTGAGGTTCTTC. This codes for CASSFPVASGGHLRFF.